This TCR beta chain was documented in a study of shared clonotypes between healthy human individuals (dated by TCRdb to 2019 to 2021). Background on the whole study: The cohort included three men and a couple of women between 18 and 49 years of age. For each donor, CD4 naive and CD4 memory were each run on three plates, CD8 naive on two plates, and CD8 memory on one plate. Per donor, leukapheresis produced somewhere between about 0.94 and 9.5 billion PBMCs. The study deeply sequenced blood TCR repertoires of five healthy adults to estimate repertoire size and the extent of clonotype sharing between individuals. Libraries were prepared and TCR repertoires were sequenced by different laboratories using diverse techniques, in order to increase sequencing depth and limit assay-specific biases.

CD8 naive samples were obtained by positive selection for CCR7 among CD45RO-negative cells, yielding a CD45RA+CCR7+ population from which TemRA cells were excluded. The donors were healthy, HIV-negative adults who had no recently reported acute infections or vaccinations. Every donor was a Caucasian adult residing in Nashville, Tennessee, USA. Blood was collected by leukapheresis, and PBMCs were isolated by Ficoll-Histopaque density gradient centrifugation and then cryopreserved in liquid nitrogen vapor phase. Analytical flow cytometry was used to check the purity and quantity of each magnetically sorted T cell population. Each sorted fraction had its genomic DNA isolated and then quantified by UV absorbance on a Nanodrop 2000c. On this clone: It has no known antigen specificity. Base quality data are lacking; no much larger clone is found one base away.

TCR CDR3 regions were amplified from genomic DNA by multiplex PCR using the deep immunoSEQ assay. Extracted genomic DNA from each cell subset was spread evenly across all wells of several immunoSEQ 96-well plates, with each plate serving as a replicate. Each replicate PCR for sorted subsets received about 210 ng genomic DNA, equal to about 30,000 T cell genomes. Purified libraries were quantified with a Qubit 3.0 fluorometer, sized on a Bioanalyzer 2100, and re-quantified with the KAPA Library Quantification kit. A separate single-read 150-cycle Illumina NextSeq 550 flow cell was used to sequence each immunoSEQ 96-well plate. The authors' pipeline ran thus. The immunoSEQ output contained only junctional sequences without quality scores, so filtering could not match that applied to full-length reads. To assign V/J genes and CDR3, sequences were annotated using PyIR, a Python wrapper for IgBLAST v1.9, with IMGT germline references. Reads with weak V/J assignments (E-value above 1e-6), missing CDR3, stop codons, out-of-frame junctions, or ambiguous translated residues were removed. V3J clonotypes were defined by identical inferred V gene, J gene, and CDR3 amino acid sequence. To compute the percentage overlap between repertoires, the number of shared unique clonotypes was divided by the size of the smaller repertoire. Richness of each repertoire was evaluated using RTK rarefaction, the Chao1 estimator, and Recon v2.1 estimates of unobserved clonotypes. For all TCRbeta clonotypes obtained by the gDNA method from several donors, generation probabilities were computed with OLGA. The source is immuneACCESS, and TCRdb retained only in-frame sequences with V and J called. Part of the clones is not carried over; for the studies checked, unresolved V genes explain less than half of this, and the remainder is unexplained. That table gives V, J and clone size, and the DNA gave D and trimming. In all, the sample holds about 2.1 million clones, and approximately 92% of those were seen once. Over 1.5% of the sample is in the top ten clones.

On the study overall, not on this receptor specifically: Rarefaction of sorted-subset datasets indicated incomplete sequencing despite the large sequencing depth. Clonotypes shared by all four sorted-subset donors showed higher generation probabilities than non-shared clonotypes. Across a handful of donors, 5% to 6% of naive CD4, approximately 3.5% of naive CD8, 2.3% of memory CD4, and approximately 0.4% of memory CD8 clonotypes were shared. Sampling was limited to blood, and TCR repertoires in tissue likely differ from TCR repertoires in blood. Based on pairwise subsampling, the degree of clonotype sharing among donors was expected to be affected by sequencing depth. The genetic and exposure-history diversity represented was limited by the small number of donors. Larger estimated clonotype richness was generally found for naive subsets than for memory subsets.

Between the V and J ends, shortened by 1 base and 12 bases respectively, the junction contains 15 bases. The CDR3 has 14 amino acids, counting the end cysteine and phenylalanine. CDR3 DNA is the only sequence kept; it has 42 bases, read in frame from the first base. CDR1 and CDR2, looked up from the germline V gene, are KGHSH and LQKENI. In this chain, TRBV18 is recombined with TRBJ1-4; the D gene is not confidently resolved. This receptor was identified in a man aged 18 to 29 in good health. Some clones in this sample may be carry-over from other donors' samples. Sequenced: naive CD8+ T cells from PBMCs. According to the study, the label for this sample's cell subset or site signals: CD45RA+CCR7+. CDR3 protein: CASSPLVGDGELFF. The DNA sequence is given as TGTGCCAGCTCACCACTGGTCGGTGACGGCGAACTGTTTTTT.